A single sample is the source of the 10 T cell receptor beta chains below, sequenced in a study of T cell responses to AZD1222 COVID-19 vaccine. Assay used: immunoSEQ multiplex PCR; TCRdb lists only in-frame clones, some missing. The repertoire holds around 140,000 clones, with about 90% as singletons. Sample: peripheral blood, taken on day 0 of AZD1222 vaccination. These receptors were collected from an adult in good health.

V and J are TRBV3-1 (or the pseudogene TRBV3-2) and TRBJ2-1, with D perhaps TRBD2 (6 bases). CDR3 length equals 12 residues. From germline, CDR1 is LGHDT and CDR2 YNNKEL (reference sequence). V was cut by 6 bases and J by 5 bases, with 8 bases left in between. CDR3 DNA: TGTGCCAGCAGTCGACTAGACAATGAGCAGTTCTTC. Translating it yields CASSRLDNEQFF.

The chain uses TRBV20-1 and TRBJ1-4; tentative D call: TRBD1 (5 bases). Germline CDR1 reads DFQATT; CDR2 reads SNEGSKA (reference sequence). V was cut by 1 base and J by 15 bases, with 12 bases left in between. The CDR3 covers 11 residues. The CDR3 protein is CSARGTGGVFF. CDR3 bases: TGCAGTGCTAGAGGGACCGGGGGGGTGTTTTTT.

The chain is built from TRBV6-4 and TRBJ2-3; D gene unclear. The CDR3 runs to 13 residues. CDR1 is MRHNA and CDR2 is SNTAGT in the germline V gene. V gave up 5 bases and J gave up 3 bases, with 9 bases separating them. The CDR3 spells CASSQGRTDTQYF. Written as DNA, the CDR3 is TGTGCCAGCAGTCAAGGCAGAACAGATACGCAGTATTTT.

The gene calls are TRBV3-1 (or the pseudogene TRBV3-2) and TRBJ1-2; 7 bases align to TRBD1. Germline V gene sequence: CDR1 LGHDT, CDR2 YNNKEL (reference sequence). Trimming cost V 4 bases and J 5 bases; bases outside gene matches: 16. The CDR3 loop spans 17 amino acids. CDR3 nucleotides: TGTGCCAGCAGCCCCACACAAACAGGGGCTGGGGGGTATGGCTACACCTTC. This codes for CASSPTQTGAGGYGYTF.

This chain uses TRBV27 with TRBJ1-5, with TRBD1 matching 9 bases. Germline V gene lookup returns CDR1 MNHEY and CDR2 SMNVEV (reference sequence). The V gene end was trimmed by 6 bases and the J gene end by 1 base; junction bases not matched to a gene: 13. The CDR3 is 18 amino acids. CDR3 nucleotide sequence: TGTGCCAGCAGCATTCGTGGGACAGGGAGGATGAGCAATCAGCCCCAGCATTTT. As protein: CASSIRGTGRMSNQPQHF.

This clone was seen a handful of times. The rearrangement joins TRBV25-1 to TRBJ2-5; a possible D gene is TRBD2 (5 bases). Germline CDR1 is MGHDK and CDR2 is SYGVNS. This CDR3 has 14 amino acids. V lost 2 bases to trimming and J lost 5 bases, with 12 bases between them. CDR3 bases: TGTGCCAGCAGTGAACGGGGTAGCTTCGAGACCCAGTACTTC. It translates to CASSERGSFETQYF.

A single count supports this clone. The chain couples TRBV28 to TRBJ2-1; 8 bases match TRBD1. The germline V gene encodes CDR1 MDHEN and CDR2 SYDVKM. The CDR3 totals 14 residues. V dropped 2 bases and J dropped 5; count of bases not matched to a gene: 2. The CDR3 bases are TGTGCCAGCAGTTTAGGACAGGGCCACAATGAGCAGTTCTTC. As protein: CASSLGQGHNEQFF. Based on the CDR3 plus reference TRBV28 and TRBJ2-1, the full variable domain is DVKVTQSSRYLVKRTGEKVFLECVQDMDHENMFWYRQDPGLGLRLIYFSYDVKMKEKGDIPEGYSVSREKKERFSLILESASTNQTSMYLCASSLGQGHNEQFFGPGTRLTVL.

The chain combines TRBV4-3 with TRBJ2-1; 8 bases map to TRBD2. CDR1 is LGHNA, CDR2 YSLEER, per germline. The V and J ends lost 3 bases and 0 bases, in that order; junction bases with no gene match: 1. The CDR3 covers 15 residues. CDR3 loop: CASSQTSVSYNEQFF. The CDR3 nucleotides are TGCGCCAGCAGCCAGACTAGCGTCTCCTACAATGAGCAGTTCTTC.

DNA of the CDR3: TGTGCCAGTAGCCAGGCTGCAAGGGGGGCCAACGTCCTGACTTTC. Protein: CASSQAARGANVLTF. This chain joins TRBV19 and TRBJ2-6; D gene unclear. The V end was cut by 6 bases, the J end by 4 bases, with 13 bases between. Germline values: CDR1 LNHDA, CDR2 SQIVND (reference sequence). The CDR3 totals 15 residues.

The chain uses TRBV7-8 and TRBJ2-7, with 11 positions matching TRBD2. V gave up 5 bases and J gave up 0 bases; unmatched junction bases: 0. The V gene's germline CDR1 is SGHVS and CDR2 FQNEAQ. CDR3 length: 14 amino acids. The CDR3 sequence: CASSTSGSSYEQYF. In DNA, the CDR3 is TGTGCCAGCAGCACTAGCGGGAGCTCCTACGAGCAGTACTTC.